This T cell receptor beta chain is drawn from a study of beta chain features in type 1 diabetes. Findings of the study overall: Sequencing the cDNA could make cells with high TCR expression show up more than they should. Type 1 diabetes patients had TCRB CDR3s that were shorter (moderately but significantly so) in all four CD4+ subsets.

The authors sorted CD4+ naive, central memory, regulatory and stem cell-like memory cells via CD45RO/CCR7/CD25/CD127/CD95/CD27. Post-sort purity exceeded 95% for all sorted populations. The investigators reverse transcribed all of the isolated RNA, so they sequenced expressed TCRB transcripts. Profiling relied on immunoSEQ multiplex PCR, and the TCRdb table lists in-frame clones only, not all of them. Counted here are 600,000 to 700,000 clones, over 10% occurring once; the ten biggest clones make up less than 0.025%. Concerning this clone itself: Its antigen is unknown. One end of the junction varies from germline; a read error may be responsible.

The sequenced material came from naive CD4+ T cells from blood. This TCR was recovered from a man between 18 and 35 years old with type 1 diabetes.

Here the CDR3 DNA reads TGTGCCAGCAGTTCTCGGGACAGGGGGCCGCCCGAAGATGACTTC. Its translation: CASSSRDRGPPEDDF. This chain uses TRBV27 with TRBJ2-4, with 12 bases that match TRBD1. Germline V gives CDR1 MNHEY, CDR2 SMNVEV (reference sequence). The CDR3 covers 15 residues.